The 22 T cell receptor beta chains given below trace back to one sample, sequenced in a study of T cell responses to AZD1222 COVID-19 vaccine. TCRdb's table, derived via immunoSEQ multiplex PCR, lists solely in-frame clones and lacks some. This table has about 130,000 clones, just under 95% appearing once. The sample was peripheral blood, taken on day 0 of AZD1222 vaccination. These receptors originate from an adult in good health.

The chain employs TRBV9 and TRBJ2-3; D is uncertain. CDR1 and CDR2 from the germline V gene are SGDLS and YYNGEE. V lost 0 bases and J lost 6, with 14 bases in between. This CDR3 has 15 residues. CDR3 amino acids: CASSVVGHTFDTQYF. The CDR3 DNA is TGTGCCAGCAGCGTAGTTGGTCATACTTTCGATACGCAGTATTTT.

The V and J genes are TRBV30 and TRBJ1-5, with D tentatively TRBD1 (5 bases). Trimming cost V 0 bases and J 3 bases, with 12 bases left between them. CDR1 and CDR2 from the germline V gene are GTSNPN and SVGIG (reference sequence). CDR3 length: 15 amino acids. CDR3 loop: CAWSVAGTNNQPQHF. In DNA, the CDR3 is TGTGCCTGGAGTGTTGCGGGGACTAACAATCAGCCCCAGCATTTT.

This clone was seen a single time. The chain is built from TRBV5-4 and TRBJ2-7, with D perhaps matching TRBD1 (7 bases). V gave up 1 base and J gave up 7 bases, with 21 bases separating them. Per the germline V gene, CDR1 is SGHNT and CDR2 is YYREEE (reference sequence). The CDR3 runs to 16 residues. The CDR3 DNA is TGTGCCAGCAGCTTGTCTATAATAGGGGGCGCGGGGGAGCAGTACTTC. Its translation is CASSLSIIGGAGEQYF.

CDR3 DNA sequence: TGCAGTGCTAGTGCCGGGTTTGAAAACACCATATATTTT. It is translated as CSASAGFENTIYF. The chain carries TRBV20-1 and TRBJ1-3; D unclear. The CDR3 covers 13 residues. The germline V and J ends were trimmed by 3 bases and 6 bases, with 12 bases remaining between them. Per the germline V gene, CDR1 is DFQATT and CDR2 is SNEGSKA (reference sequence).

The DNA for the CDR3 is TGTGCCAGCTCTCGACCACAGGGGAATGAAGCTTTCTTT. This sequence encodes CASSRPQGNEAFF. This chain links TRBV18 with TRBJ1-1; 7 bases fit TRBD1. V was pared by 6 bases and J by 7 bases, with 8 bases of the junction left unmatched. Germline values: CDR1 KGHSH, CDR2 LQKENI. This CDR3 region has 13 residues.

This clone appeared once. The rearrangement joins TRBV19 to TRBJ1-2, with D perhaps matching TRBD1 (6 bases). Trimming left V 5 bases short and J 4 bases short, with 14 bases between. The CDR3 loop spans 14 amino acids. The germline V gene encodes CDR1 LNHDA and CDR2 SQIVND (reference sequence). CDR3 coding DNA: TGTGCCAGTAGTGCCCAACAGGGCGCCTATGGCTACACCTTC. As protein: CASSAQQGAYGYTF.

CDR3 loop: CASRALAGVYEQYF. Here the CDR3 DNA reads TGTGCCAGCAGGGCTCTAGCGGGGGTCTACGAGCAGTACTTC. The chain links TRBV28 to TRBJ2-7, with 10 nucleotides matching TRBD2. The CDR3 spans 14 residues. The V gene's germline CDR1 is MDHEN and CDR2 SYDVKM. Trimming at V came to 6 bases and at J to 3 bases, leaving 5 bases not matched to a gene. Full variable domain (rest looked up from reference TRBV28 and TRBJ2-7): DVKVTQSSRYLVKRTGEKVFLECVQDMDHENMFWYRQDPGLGLRLIYFSYDVKMKEKGDIPEGYSVSREKKERFSLILESASTNQTSMYLCASRALAGVYEQYFGPGTRLTVT.

V and J are TRBV6-5 and TRBJ1-3; tentatively, D is TRBD1 (5 bases). V was cut by 6 bases and J by 1 base, with 13 bases left in between. Germline CDR1 reads MNHEY; CDR2 reads SVGAGI. This CDR3 has 15 residues. The CDR3, as DNA: TGTGCCAGCAGATCAACAGGACTGTCTGGAAACACCATATATTTT. Its translation is CASRSTGLSGNTIYF.

The gene calls are TRBV15 and TRBJ1-1; TRBD1 matches at 7 bases. Unmatched junction bases numbered 4, after V lost 6 bases and J lost 3 bases. CDR3 length: 13 amino acids. Germline values: CDR1 LNHNV, CDR2 YYDKDF (reference sequence). CDR3 DNA sequence: TGTGCCACCAGACAGGGGCTAGACACTGAAGCTTTCTTT. Amino acids: CATRQGLDTEAFF.

The chain employs TRBV7-9 and TRBJ1-5; 9 bases are shared with TRBD1. The ends lost 5 bases at V and 0 bases at J; junction bases unmatched: 5. There are 16 residues in the CDR3. Germline CDR1 SEHNR, CDR2 FQNEAQ (reference sequence). CDR3 DNA sequence: TGTGCCAGCAGCGTCGGACAGGGGTTTAGCAATCAGCCCCAGCATTTT. It yields the protein CASSVGQGFSNQPQHF.

The chain has TRBV28 and TRBJ1-6, with 7 nucleotides matching TRBD1. This CDR3 is 15 amino acids long. Germline V CDR1 and CDR2: MDHEN, SYDVKM. V trimming: 6 bases; J trimming: 5 bases; junction bases outside the gene matches: 7. The CDR3 loop is CASSSPGQHNSPLHF. As DNA, the CDR3 is TGTGCCAGCAGCTCCCCGGGACAGCATAATTCACCCCTCCACTTT.

V and J are TRBV3-1 (or the pseudogene TRBV3-2) and TRBJ2-1, with 7 bases aligning to TRBD2. The germline V gene has CDR1 LGHDT and CDR2 YNNKEL (reference sequence). The CDR3 runs 16 residues. V dropped 0 bases and J dropped 3; count of bases not matched to a gene: 5. The CDR3 nucleotides are TGTGCCAGCAGCCAAGAATCGGGACTACACTACAATGAGCAGTTCTTC. Amino acid sequence: CASSQESGLHYNEQFF.

J is TRBJ2-6 and V is TRBV11-2, with D tentatively TRBD2 (5 bases). The CDR3 contains 15 residues. The germline CDR1 and CDR2 sequences are SGHAT and FQNNGV. The V end was cut by 1 base, the J end by 3 bases, with 7 bases between. CDR3 loop: CASSLGGRGANVLTF. CDR3 in DNA: TGTGCCAGCAGCTTAGGAGGGCGTGGGGCCAACGTCCTGACTTTC.

This chain joins TRBV6-2 or TRBV6-3 and TRBJ1-1; D is possibly TRBD1 (5 bases). The V gene lost 6 bases and the J gene lost 5 bases, with 16 bases spanning the gap. Germline V lookup: CDR1 MNHEY, CDR2 SVGEGT. The CDR3 length is 14 residues. The CDR3 here is CASRPQGGVTEAFF. CDR3 in DNA: TGTGCCAGCAGGCCTCAGGGTGGTGTGACTGAAGCTTTCTTT.

CDR3 nucleotide sequence: TGTGCCAGCAGCTTGGACAGGGGACCCCCTTATGGCTACACCTTC. As protein: CASSLDRGPPYGYTF. The chain carries TRBV5-8 and TRBJ1-2, with 7 bases identical to TRBD1. Germline lookup yields CDR1 SGHTS and CDR2 YDEGEE. V was clipped by 0 bases and J by 5 bases; unmatched bases: 7. The CDR3 has 15 amino acids.

CDR3 sequence: CASSQDRGGAPSSKNIQYF. The CDR3 DNA is TGCGCCAGCAGCCAAGATAGGGGGGGGGCGCCTTCTTCCAAAAACATTCAGTACTTC. The gene calls are TRBV4-1 and TRBJ2-4, with D possibly matching TRBD2 (7 bases). This CDR3 has 19 residues. V was shortened by 0 bases and J by 2 bases, with 20 bases between the two germline ends. Germline CDR1 and CDR2: MGHRA and YSYEKL.

The chain couples TRBV5-4 to TRBJ2-5, with D possibly TRBD1 on 6 matching bases. The germline gives CDR1 SGHNT, CDR2 YYREEE (reference sequence). CDR3 length: 14 amino acids. The V end was cut by 2 bases, the J end by 2 bases, with 10 bases between. The CDR3 region has the DNA TGTGCCAGCAGCTTTTTACAGGGACAAGAGACCCAGTACTTC. It is translated as CASSFLQGQETQYF.

The rearrangement uses TRBV6-6 and TRBJ1-1; perhaps TRBD1 as D (5 bases). The germline V gene has CDR1 MNHNY and CDR2 SVGAGI (reference sequence). This CDR3 has 15 residues. The V end was cut by 0 bases, the J end by 11 bases, with 19 bases between. DNA for the CDR3: TGTGCCAGCAGTTACTCGATTGGGACTCTAAGTGGCGCTTTCTTT. Protein: CASSYSIGTLSGAFF.

This clone was seen only once. The chain carries TRBV5-4 and TRBJ1-2; D gene uncertain. Trimming took 4 bases from V and 7 from J, leaving 14 bases between them. The germline V gene encodes CDR1 SGHNT and CDR2 YYREEE (reference sequence). This CDR3 has 13 amino acids. CDR3 DNA sequence: TGTGCCAGCAGCCCAACGGTAGTAGTTGGCTACACCTTC. This codes for CASSPTVVVGYTF.

The chain carries TRBV3-1 (or the pseudogene TRBV3-2) and TRBJ1-1; D call uncertain. Trimming removed 2 bases at V and 2 bases at J, with 12 bases between. CDR3 length equals 15 residues. Germline CDR1 and CDR2: LGHDT and YNNKEL (reference sequence). The CDR3: CASSQNVATNTEAFF. The CDR3 DNA reads as TGTGCCAGCAGCCAAAACGTGGCCACCAACACTGAAGCTTTCTTT.

The gene calls are TRBV6-6 and TRBJ2-1; D uncertain. The CDR3 length is 13 residues. The ends were cut back, 2 bases at V and 4 bases at J, with 6 bases in the middle. Germline V gene lookup returns CDR1 MNHNY and CDR2 SVGAGI (reference sequence). CDR3 coding DNA: TGTGCCAGCAGTTACAGCGAGTACAATGAGCAGTTCTTC. It codes for CASSYSEYNEQFF.

The V gene is TRBV28, the J gene TRBJ1-2; 7 bases line up with TRBD1. The CDR3 runs 14 residues. In germline, CDR1 is MDHEN, CDR2 SYDVKM. V was pared by 3 bases and J by 5 bases, with 6 bases of the junction left unmatched. The CDR3 here is CASSFGRGVYGYTF. The CDR3, as DNA: TGTGCCAGCAGTTTTGGCAGGGGGGTTTATGGCTACACCTTC.